Described below is a single T cell receptor (beta chain) sequence and its context. Its antigen is still unknown. This may arise from a read error, as a much more abundant clone is one base away. Germline V gene sequence: CDR1 DFQATT, CDR2 SNEGSKA (reference sequence). The CDR3 sequence is 14 residues long. V gave up 0 bases and J gave up 11 bases, with 17 bases separating them. Carried by the TCR beta cDNA libraries were unique molecular identifiers. The authors obtained about 520,000 cDNA molecules from roughly 1 to 10 million T cells. In TCRdb, the PCR reads were re-called with MiXCR into one record per CDR3 protein. The sample lists some 260,000 distinct CDR3 sequences, around 34% seen once, with roughly 4.8% in the top ten. This entry belongs to a study of post-analysis software for immune sequencing data. Turning to the study itself: The patients showed relapsing-remitting, secondary progressive and progressive-relapsing multiple sclerosis courses. General study findings and limits: F measure grouped same-batch samples tightly together. The study found significantly lower normalized Chao1 diversity in multiple sclerosis patients than in controls. With TRBV5-6, TRBV5-1 and TRBV20-1 included, about five TRBV segments were more frequent in patients than in controls.

This TCR was recovered from a girl aged 5 to 17 with multiple sclerosis. The gene calls are TRBV20-1 and TRBJ2-1, with a tentative D call TRBD2 (5 bases). The material sequenced was blood. The CDR3 nucleotides are TGCAGTGCTAGAGATCCGCGGGTAGCTAGTAAGCAGTTCTTC. This codes for CSARDPRVASKQFF.